The 27 T cell receptor beta chains below all came from one sample that was sequenced in a study of monozygotic twins with inflammatory bowel disease. TCRdb re-analyzed the 5' RACE reads; it lists each CDR3 protein once, without DNA. The sample has some 210,000 distinct CDR3 sequences; the top ten hold 1.5% to 2%. The sample comprised blood. The origin of the receptors is a human donor with ulcerative colitis or Crohn's disease, or a healthy co-twin of an affected twin (not recorded which).

The rearrangement uses TRBV9 and TRBJ2-5; TCRdb's assignment of TRBD1 cannot be checked, as there is no DNA. This CDR3 has 15 residues. Germline V lookup: CDR1 SGDLS, CDR2 YYNGEE. The CDR3 protein is CASSLAGGPVETQYF.

The V gene is TRBV11-2, the J gene TRBJ2-7; TCRdb lists TRBD1, though no DNA is available to test this call. The CDR3 totals 15 residues. CDR1 is SGHAT and CDR2 is FQNNGV in the germline V gene. Here the CDR3 reads CASSSYYRATYEQYF. Based on the CDR3 plus reference TRBV11-2 and TRBJ2-7, the full variable domain is EAGVAQSPRYKIIEKRQSVAFWCNPISGHATLYWYQQILGQGPKLLIQFQNNGVVDDSQLPKDRFSAERLKGVDSTLKIQPAKLEDSAVYLCASSSYYRATYEQYFGPGTRLTVT.

The rearrangement joins TRBV3-1 to TRBJ2-7; without DNA, the TCRdb call of TRBD1 cannot be checked. Germline V gene sequence: CDR1 LGHDT, CDR2 YNNKEL (reference sequence). The length of the CDR3 is 18 residues. CDR3 residues: CASSQDQVGADVPYEQYF.

V usage is TRBV3-1 and J usage is TRBJ1-1; TCRdb proposes TRBD1, but this gene call is untestable without DNA. CDR1 is LGHDT, CDR2 YNNKEL, per germline (reference sequence). This CDR3 contains 15 residues. CDR3 amino acids: CASSRLGDWTTEAFF. Full variable domain (outside the CDR3, taken from reference TRBV3-1 and TRBJ1-1): DTAVSQTPKYLVTQMGNDKSIKCEQNLGHDTMYWYKQDSKKFLKIMFSYNNKELIINETVPNRFSPKSPDKAHLNLHINSLELGDSAVYFCASSRLGDWTTEAFFGQGTRLTVV.

The rearrangement joins TRBV5-1 to TRBJ2-7; TCRdb gives TRBD1 as the D gene, but with no DNA this cannot be confirmed. Per the germline V gene, CDR1 is SGHRS and CDR2 is YFSETQ. CDR3 length: 13 residues. This chain's CDR3 is CASSQNHPGEQYF. Variable domain in full (rest from reference TRBV5-1 and TRBJ2-7): KAGVTQTPRYLIKTRGQQVTLSCSPISGHRSVSWYQQTPGQGLQFLFEYFSETQRNKGNFPGRFSGRQFSNSRSEMNVSTLELGDSALYLCASSQNHPGEQYFGPGTRLTVT.

The chain links TRBV5-1 to TRBJ1-1. Germline CDR1 and CDR2: SGHRS and YFSETQ. This CDR3 has 14 residues. CDR3 protein: CASSSEGPNTEAFF.

The chain links TRBV6-2 or TRBV6-3 to TRBJ2-5; the D call from TCRdb, TRBD1, cannot be confirmed without DNA. The germline CDR1 and CDR2 sequences are MNHEY and SVGEGT. This CDR3 is built from 20 residues. The CDR3 reads CASSSLPGTAPYPYQETQYF.

The J gene is TRBJ2-6, the V gene TRBV10-3. The germline V gene encodes CDR1 ENHRY and CDR2 SYGVKD. The CDR3 has 15 residues. CDR3 in amino acids: CAISESSPGANVLTF.

V usage is TRBV7-9 and J usage is TRBJ2-7. Germline V gene lookup returns CDR1 SEHNR and CDR2 FQNEAQ (reference sequence). CDR3 length equals 14 residues. CDR3 region: CASSLARTTYEQYF.

This chain uses TRBV9 with TRBJ2-3; the D gene TCRdb calls, TRBD1, cannot be checked with no DNA. In germline, CDR1 is SGDLS, CDR2 YYNGEE. The CDR3 extends over 14 amino acids. The chain's CDR3 is CASSGGPGTDTQYF.

The chain uses TRBV7-2 and TRBJ2-1; no DNA is available, so the TRBD1 call from TCRdb remains unchecked. Germline assignment: CDR1 SGHTA and CDR2 FQGNSA. This CDR3 is 14 amino acids long. The CDR3 sequence is CASSNRGQGDEQFF.

The genes are TRBV7-6 and TRBJ2-7; TCRdb returns TRBD2, unconfirmable since there is no DNA. The CDR3 covers 15 residues. Germline V lookup: CDR1 SGHVS, CDR2 FNYEAQ. The CDR3 here is CASSSRGASSYEQYF.

The chain joins TRBV4-2 to TRBJ1-6. Germline CDR1 is LGHNA and CDR2 is YNFKEQ. This CDR3 spans 16 amino acids. The CDR3 reads CASSQSTSSYNSPLHF.

The chain combines TRBV12-3 or TRBV12-4 with TRBJ1-1; the TCRdb call, TRBD1, lacks DNA for checking. The CDR3 has 15 amino acids. CDR3 sequence: CASSPEDRRNTEAFF.

The J gene is TRBJ1-5, the V gene TRBV12-3 or TRBV12-4. The CDR3 runs 11 residues. CDR3 sequence: CASSFGQAQHF.

This chain uses TRBV4-1 with TRBJ2-6; as DNA is missing, the TRBD1 call by TCRdb cannot be tested. This CDR3 is 15 amino acids long. From germline, CDR1 is MGHRA and CDR2 YSYEKL. CDR3 loop: CASSQAGTGANVLTF.

The rearrangement links TRBV20-1 to TRBJ2-4; TCRdb gives TRBD1 as the D gene, but with no DNA this cannot be confirmed. Per germline, CDR1 DFQATT and CDR2 SNEGSKA (reference sequence). The CDR3 consists of 13 residues. The CDR3 loop is CSAPGQAKNIQYF.

V usage is TRBV7-9 and J usage is TRBJ1-3; lacking DNA, the TRBD1 call made by TCRdb goes unchecked. The CDR3 is 17 residues long. In germline, CDR1 is SEHNR, CDR2 FQNEAQ (reference sequence). CDR3 sequence: CASSLTTGGVRGNTIYF. The full variable domain, with the rest looked up from reference TRBV7-9 and TRBJ1-3, is DTGVSQNPRHKITKRGQNVTFRCDPISEHNRLYWYRQTLGQGPEFLTYFQNEAQLEKSRLLSDRFSAERPKGSFSTLEIQRTEQGDSAMYLCASSLTTGGVRGNTIYFGEGSWLTVV.

The chain recombines TRBV6-1 with TRBJ1-1; the TCRdb call, TRBD1, lacks DNA for checking. CDR1 and CDR2 (germline): MNHNS, SASEGT. The CDR3 has 16 residues. The CDR3 region is CASSLAGGNLNTEAFF.

The chain employs TRBV29-1 and TRBJ1-5; no DNA is available, so the TRBD1 call from TCRdb remains unchecked. CDR1 and CDR2 (germline): SQVTM, ANQGSEA. The length of the CDR3 is 13 residues. CDR3 sequence: CSVAGTRWEPQHF.

The chain is built from TRBV5-1 and TRBJ2-2; TCRdb picks TRBD2, but there is no DNA to check that call. Germline V CDR1 and CDR2: SGHRS, YFSETQ. This CDR3 is built from 14 residues. CDR3 loop: CASSPRTSAGELFF.

The chain employs TRBV18 and TRBJ2-7; TCRdb lists TRBD2, though no DNA is available to test this call. The CDR3 sequence is 15 residues long. The germline V gene has CDR1 KGHSH and CDR2 LQKENI. CDR3 protein: CASSPPSGGLYEQYF.

The chain has TRBV6-5 and TRBJ1-2; TCRdb gives TRBD1 as the D gene, but with no DNA this cannot be confirmed. Germline V gene sequence: CDR1 MNHEY, CDR2 SVGAGI. The CDR3 contains 11 residues. The CDR3 loop is CATGQGREATF.

The J gene is TRBJ2-2, the V gene TRBV18; TCRdb gives TRBD2 as the D gene, but with no DNA this cannot be confirmed. Germline V lookup: CDR1 KGHSH, CDR2 LQKENI. This CDR3 has 17 amino acids. The CDR3 reads CASSPRTSPVNTGELFF. The full variable domain, its missing parts supplied by reference TRBV18 and TRBJ2-2, is NAGVMQNPRHLVRRRGQEARLRCSPMKGHSHVYWYRQLPEEGLKFMVYLQKENIIDESGMPKERFSAEFPKEGPSILRIQQVVRGDSAAYFCASSPRTSPVNTGELFFGEGSRLTVL.

The CDR3: CSASLSESSEQYF. The chain has TRBV20-1 and TRBJ2-7. Germline lookup yields CDR1 DFQATT and CDR2 SNEGSKA (reference sequence). CDR3 length: 13 residues.

J is TRBJ2-7 and V is TRBV5-1; TCRdb lists TRBD1, though no DNA is available to test this call. CDR3 length: 14 residues. CDR1 is SGHRS and CDR2 is YFSETQ in the germline V gene. The CDR3 here is CASSRDRRSDEQYF.

The rearrangement links TRBV6-2 or TRBV6-3 to TRBJ2-7; the TCRdb call, TRBD1, lacks DNA for checking. In germline, CDR1 is MNHEY, CDR2 SVGEGT. The CDR3 sequence is 16 residues long. Here the CDR3 reads CASSYSAGTSSYEQYF.